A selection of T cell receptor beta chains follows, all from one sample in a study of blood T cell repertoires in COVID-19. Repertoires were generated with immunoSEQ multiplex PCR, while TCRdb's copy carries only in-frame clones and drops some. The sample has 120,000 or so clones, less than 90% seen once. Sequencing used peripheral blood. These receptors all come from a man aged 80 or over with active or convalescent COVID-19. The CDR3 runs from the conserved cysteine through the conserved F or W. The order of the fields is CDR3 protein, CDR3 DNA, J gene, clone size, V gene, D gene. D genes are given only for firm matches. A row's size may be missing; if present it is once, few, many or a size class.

CDR3: CASSPQGRHTEAFF; DNA: TGTGCCAGCAGCCCACAGGGGAGACACACTGAAGCTTTCTTT; J: TRBJ1-1; size: -; V: TRBV6-6; D: TRBD1
CDR3: CASSLNILKGVPAEQFF; DNA: TGTGCCAGCAGCTTAAATATCCTGAAGGGAGTGCCTGCCGAGCAGTTCTTC; J: TRBJ2-1; size: -; V: TRBV7-7; D: -
CDR3: CASSQDVLDRVAGGHTDTQYF; DNA: TGTGCCAGCAGCCAAGATGTGTTGGATCGGGTAGCGGGAGGGCACACAGATACGCAGTATTTT; J: TRBJ2-3; size: -; V: TRBV4-2; D: TRBD2
CDR3: CASSSRQGQAFF; DNA: TGTGCCAGCAGCTCAAGACAGGGTCAAGCTTTCTTT; J: TRBJ1-1; size: -; V: TRBV11-3; D: TRBD1
CDR3: CASSRSGRAGDETQYF; DNA: TGTGCCAGCAGCCGTAGCGGGAGGGCTGGGGATGAGACCCAGTACTTC; J: TRBJ2-5; size: -; V: TRBV7-3; D: TRBD2
CDR3: CASSAGGQSYGYTF; DNA: TGTGCCAGCAGCGCCGGGGGACAGAGCTATGGCTACACCTTC; J: TRBJ1-2; size: -; V: TRBV6-4; D: TRBD1
CDR3: CASSQDGLAGGRSEQYF; DNA: TGTGCCAGCAGCCAAGATGGCCTAGCGGGAGGGCGTTCCGAGCAGTACTTC; J: TRBJ2-7; size: -; V: TRBV3-1/TRBV3-2; D: TRBD2
CDR3: CASSSPPSNEKLFF; DNA: TGTGCCAGCTCATCCCCCCCTTCTAATGAAAAACTGTTTTTT; J: TRBJ1-4; size: once; V: TRBV18; D: -
CDR3: CASSWTGQETQYF; DNA: TGTGCCAGCAGTTGGACAGGGCAAGAGACCCAGTACTTC; J: TRBJ2-5; size: -; V: TRBV12-3/TRBV12-4; D: TRBD1
CDR3: CASSYRGSPLHF; DNA: TGTGCCAGCAGCTACAGGGGTTCACCCCTCCACTTT; J: TRBJ1-6; size: -; V: TRBV28; D: TRBD1
CDR3: CASSLRPGTNYGYTF; DNA: TGTGCCAGCAGTTTACGCCCCGGGACTAACTATGGCTACACCTTC; J: TRBJ1-2; size: few; V: TRBV28; D: -
CDR3: CASSLYPGTGYGYTF; DNA: TGTGCCAGCAGCTTGTATCCCGGGACAGGATATGGCTACACCTTC; J: TRBJ1-2; size: -; V: TRBV13; D: TRBD1
CDR3: CASSLYRGQLDTQYF; DNA: TGTGCCAGCAGCCTCTACAGGGGGCAGTTAGATACGCAGTATTTT; J: TRBJ2-3; size: -; V: TRBV5-6; D: TRBD1
CDR3: CASTTPPQGYNEQFF; DNA: TGTGCCAGCACCACCCCCCCCCAGGGCTACAATGAGCAGTTCTTC; J: TRBJ2-1; size: -; V: TRBV5-6; D: -
CDR3: CASSLAPSGRGGTDTQYF; DNA: TGTGCCAGCAGCTTGGCCCCTAGCGGGAGGGGGGGCACAGATACGCAGTATTTT; J: TRBJ2-3; size: -; V: TRBV5-6; D: TRBD2
CDR3: CASSYTAFLQETQYF; DNA: TGTGCCAGCAGTTACACCGCGTTCCTCCAAGAGACCCAGTACTTC; J: TRBJ2-5; size: -; V: TRBV6-2/TRBV6-3; D: -
CDR3: CASSQGGQSSYEQYF; DNA: TGCGCCAGCAGCCAAGGCGGACAGAGCTCCTACGAGCAGTACTTC; J: TRBJ2-7; size: -; V: TRBV4-3; D: -
CDR3: CASSPGTGGYEQYF; DNA: TGTGCCAGCAGCCCGGGGACAGGGGGCTACGAGCAGTACTTC; J: TRBJ2-7; size: -; V: TRBV7-3; D: TRBD1
CDR3: CATSERTGAGITF; DNA: TGTGCCACCAGTGAACGGACAGGGGCGGGGATCACCTTC; J: TRBJ1-2; size: -; V: TRBV24-1; D: TRBD1
CDR3: CASSLVQGVGTDTQYF; DNA: TGTGCCAGCAGCTTGGTACAGGGGGTGGGCACAGATACGCAGTATTTT; J: TRBJ2-3; size: few; V: TRBV5-4; D: TRBD1
CDR3: CASSLAGGAGQPQHF; DNA: TGCGCCAGCAGCTTGGCAGGGGGCGCGGGACAGCCCCAGCATTTT; J: TRBJ1-5; size: -; V: TRBV5-1; D: TRBD1
CDR3: CASSRRWGGNNEQFF; DNA: TGTGCCAGCAGCCGCCGCTGGGGGGGAAACAATGAGCAGTTCTTC; J: TRBJ2-1; size: -; V: TRBV9; D: TRBD2
CDR3: CASSSQVGRDTQYF; DNA: TGTGCCAGCAGCTCGCAGGTGGGTAGAGATACGCAGTATTTT; J: TRBJ2-3; size: -; V: TRBV7-3; D: -
CDR3: CASRADRVPGNTIYF; DNA: TGTGCCAGCAGAGCCGACAGGGTTCCTGGAAACACCATATATTTT; J: TRBJ1-3; size: -; V: TRBV6-5; D: TRBD1
CDR3: CASSPATSTDTQYF; DNA: TGTGCCAGCAGTCCGGCGACTAGCACAGATACGCAGTATTTT; J: TRBJ2-3; size: -; V: TRBV27; D: -
CDR3: CASSPGQGTSSGNTIYF; DNA: TGTGCCAGCAGCCCCGGACAGGGGACGAGCTCTGGAAACACCATATATTTT; J: TRBJ1-3; size: -; V: TRBV11-2; D: TRBD1
CDR3: CASSFSASNYGYTF; DNA: TGTGCCAGCAGCTTTTCAGCGTCTAACTATGGCTACACCTTC; J: TRBJ1-2; size: -; V: TRBV7-9; D: -
CDR3: CSVGSTRGYGYTF; DNA: TGCAGCGTTGGGTCCACCCGAGGGTATGGCTACACCTTC; J: TRBJ1-2; size: -; V: TRBV29-1; D: -
CDR3: CASSTGGSYQETQYF; DNA: TGTGCCAGCAGTACCGGGGGTAGCTACCAAGAGACCCAGTACTTC; J: TRBJ2-5; size: -; V: TRBV7-9; D: -
CDR3: CASSRHPTNEKLFF; DNA: TGTGCCAGCAGTCGACACCCAACTAATGAAAAACTGTTTTTT; J: TRBJ1-4; size: -; V: TRBV6-2/TRBV6-3; D: -
CDR3: CASSLRGQPEETQYF; DNA: TGTGCCAGCAGCTTAAGGGGACAGCCCGAAGAGACCCAGTACTTC; J: TRBJ2-5; size: -; V: TRBV7-3; D: TRBD1
CDR3: CAWDATGGIGEQYF; DNA: TGTGCCTGGGACGCGACAGGGGGGATAGGCGAGCAGTACTTC; J: TRBJ2-7; size: -; V: TRBV30; D: TRBD1
CDR3: CASLSGTGQFNGCGNTIYF; DNA: TGTGCCAGCCTATCCGGGACAGGGCAGTTCAACGGGTGTGGAAACACCATATATTTT; J: TRBJ1-3; size: -; V: TRBV27; D: TRBD1
CDR3: CASSRDRRNYGYTF; DNA: TGTGCCAGCAGCCGGGACAGGCGGAACTATGGCTACACCTTC; J: TRBJ1-2; size: -; V: TRBV6-5; D: TRBD1
CDR3: CASSIRDRASYEQYF; DNA: TGTGCCAGTAGTATCAGGGACAGGGCCAGCTACGAGCAGTACTTC; J: TRBJ2-7; size: -; V: TRBV19; D: TRBD1
CDR3: CASSRTSGAVSYNEQFF; DNA: TGTGCCAGCAGCCGGACTAGCGGAGCGGTCTCCTACAATGAGCAGTTCTTC; J: TRBJ2-1; size: -; V: TRBV5-4; D: TRBD2
CDR3: CASSRTQGGSEKLFF; DNA: TGTGCCAGCAGCAGGACTCAGGGGGGCAGTGAAAAACTGTTTTTT; J: TRBJ1-4; size: few; V: TRBV6-5; D: TRBD1
CDR3: CASSLAGGPGELFF; DNA: TGCGCCAGCAGCTTGGCCGGGGGGCCCGGGGAGCTGTTTTTT; J: TRBJ2-2; size: once; V: TRBV5-1; D: -
CDR3: CAGITSGGESTNTGELFF; DNA: TGTGCCGGGATTACCAGCGGGGGGGAATCAACGAACACCGGGGAGCTGTTTTTT; J: TRBJ2-2; size: -; V: TRBV7-7; D: TRBD2
CDR3: CSVVGGSYEQYF; DNA: TGCAGCGTTGTAGGGGGTTCCTACGAGCAGTACTTC; J: TRBJ2-7; size: -; V: TRBV29-1; D: -
CDR3: CASSFLPRGEGTDTQYF; DNA: TGTGCCAGCAGCTTCCTACCTCGGGGGGAAGGCACAGATACGCAGTATTTT; J: TRBJ2-3; size: -; V: TRBV7-2; D: TRBD2
CDR3: CASSPGPSGNTIYF; DNA: TGTGCCAGCAGCCCAGGTCCCTCTGGAAACACCATATATTTT; J: TRBJ1-3; size: -; V: TRBV7-9; D: -
CDR3: CASSLQGGSYNEQFF; DNA: TGTGCCAGCAGCCTACAGGGGGGCTCCTACAATGAGCAGTTCTTC; J: TRBJ2-1; size: -; V: TRBV7-9; D: TRBD1
CDR3: CASSPRGQEKLFF; DNA: TGTGCCAGCTCACCCCGGGGACAGGAAAAACTGTTTTTT; J: TRBJ1-4; size: -; V: TRBV18; D: TRBD1
CDR3: CASSISGDEQYF; DNA: TGTGCCAGTAGTATATCGGGGGACGAGCAGTACTTC; J: TRBJ2-7; size: -; V: TRBV19; D: -
CDR3: CASSSDRELAKNIQYF; DNA: TGTGCCAGCAGTTCCGACAGGGAACTAGCCAAAAACATTCAGTACTTC; J: TRBJ2-4; size: -; V: TRBV28; D: TRBD1
CDR3: CAISGGMDRSYEQYF; DNA: TGTGCCATCAGTGGGGGAATGGACAGGAGTTACGAGCAGTACTTC; J: TRBJ2-7; size: few; V: TRBV10-3; D: TRBD1
CDR3: CASIQGGVQPQHF; DNA: TGTGCCAGCATCCAAGGGGGGGTTCAGCCCCAGCATTTT; J: TRBJ1-5; size: -; V: TRBV28; D: -
CDR3: CASSFHWTTNTGELFF; DNA: TGTGCCAGCAGCTTTCATTGGACAACGAACACCGGGGAGCTGTTTTTT; J: TRBJ2-2; size: few; V: TRBV7-3; D: -
CDR3: CASSQEFLGQGNTGELFF; DNA: TGTGCCAGCAGCCAAGAGTTCCTGGGACAGGGGAACACCGGGGAGCTGTTTTTT; J: TRBJ2-2; size: -; V: TRBV4-2; D: TRBD1
CDR3: CASSSLAGGPGGEQFF; DNA: TGTGCCAGCAGCTCGCTAGCGGGGGGCCCGGGTGGCGAGCAGTTCTTC; J: TRBJ2-1; size: -; V: TRBV7-6; D: TRBD2
CDR3: CASSWGQGDNQPQHF; DNA: TGTGCCAGCAGTTGGGGGCAGGGAGACAATCAGCCCCAGCATTTT; J: TRBJ1-5; size: -; V: TRBV27; D: -
CDR3: CASRLVDRGLGTEAFF; DNA: TGTGCAAGTCGCTTAGTGGACAGGGGGCTGGGGACTGAAGCTTTCTTT; J: TRBJ1-1; size: -; V: TRBV12-2; D: -
CDR3: CSVDGGQGGTEAFF; DNA: TGCAGCGTCGACGGTGGACAGGGGGGCACTGAAGCTTTCTTT; J: TRBJ1-1; size: -; V: TRBV29-1; D: TRBD1
CDR3: CASSLWATGSSYEQYF; DNA: TGTGCCAGCAGCTTATGGGCGACAGGATCCTCCTACGAGCAGTACTTC; J: TRBJ2-7; size: few; V: TRBV7-2; D: -